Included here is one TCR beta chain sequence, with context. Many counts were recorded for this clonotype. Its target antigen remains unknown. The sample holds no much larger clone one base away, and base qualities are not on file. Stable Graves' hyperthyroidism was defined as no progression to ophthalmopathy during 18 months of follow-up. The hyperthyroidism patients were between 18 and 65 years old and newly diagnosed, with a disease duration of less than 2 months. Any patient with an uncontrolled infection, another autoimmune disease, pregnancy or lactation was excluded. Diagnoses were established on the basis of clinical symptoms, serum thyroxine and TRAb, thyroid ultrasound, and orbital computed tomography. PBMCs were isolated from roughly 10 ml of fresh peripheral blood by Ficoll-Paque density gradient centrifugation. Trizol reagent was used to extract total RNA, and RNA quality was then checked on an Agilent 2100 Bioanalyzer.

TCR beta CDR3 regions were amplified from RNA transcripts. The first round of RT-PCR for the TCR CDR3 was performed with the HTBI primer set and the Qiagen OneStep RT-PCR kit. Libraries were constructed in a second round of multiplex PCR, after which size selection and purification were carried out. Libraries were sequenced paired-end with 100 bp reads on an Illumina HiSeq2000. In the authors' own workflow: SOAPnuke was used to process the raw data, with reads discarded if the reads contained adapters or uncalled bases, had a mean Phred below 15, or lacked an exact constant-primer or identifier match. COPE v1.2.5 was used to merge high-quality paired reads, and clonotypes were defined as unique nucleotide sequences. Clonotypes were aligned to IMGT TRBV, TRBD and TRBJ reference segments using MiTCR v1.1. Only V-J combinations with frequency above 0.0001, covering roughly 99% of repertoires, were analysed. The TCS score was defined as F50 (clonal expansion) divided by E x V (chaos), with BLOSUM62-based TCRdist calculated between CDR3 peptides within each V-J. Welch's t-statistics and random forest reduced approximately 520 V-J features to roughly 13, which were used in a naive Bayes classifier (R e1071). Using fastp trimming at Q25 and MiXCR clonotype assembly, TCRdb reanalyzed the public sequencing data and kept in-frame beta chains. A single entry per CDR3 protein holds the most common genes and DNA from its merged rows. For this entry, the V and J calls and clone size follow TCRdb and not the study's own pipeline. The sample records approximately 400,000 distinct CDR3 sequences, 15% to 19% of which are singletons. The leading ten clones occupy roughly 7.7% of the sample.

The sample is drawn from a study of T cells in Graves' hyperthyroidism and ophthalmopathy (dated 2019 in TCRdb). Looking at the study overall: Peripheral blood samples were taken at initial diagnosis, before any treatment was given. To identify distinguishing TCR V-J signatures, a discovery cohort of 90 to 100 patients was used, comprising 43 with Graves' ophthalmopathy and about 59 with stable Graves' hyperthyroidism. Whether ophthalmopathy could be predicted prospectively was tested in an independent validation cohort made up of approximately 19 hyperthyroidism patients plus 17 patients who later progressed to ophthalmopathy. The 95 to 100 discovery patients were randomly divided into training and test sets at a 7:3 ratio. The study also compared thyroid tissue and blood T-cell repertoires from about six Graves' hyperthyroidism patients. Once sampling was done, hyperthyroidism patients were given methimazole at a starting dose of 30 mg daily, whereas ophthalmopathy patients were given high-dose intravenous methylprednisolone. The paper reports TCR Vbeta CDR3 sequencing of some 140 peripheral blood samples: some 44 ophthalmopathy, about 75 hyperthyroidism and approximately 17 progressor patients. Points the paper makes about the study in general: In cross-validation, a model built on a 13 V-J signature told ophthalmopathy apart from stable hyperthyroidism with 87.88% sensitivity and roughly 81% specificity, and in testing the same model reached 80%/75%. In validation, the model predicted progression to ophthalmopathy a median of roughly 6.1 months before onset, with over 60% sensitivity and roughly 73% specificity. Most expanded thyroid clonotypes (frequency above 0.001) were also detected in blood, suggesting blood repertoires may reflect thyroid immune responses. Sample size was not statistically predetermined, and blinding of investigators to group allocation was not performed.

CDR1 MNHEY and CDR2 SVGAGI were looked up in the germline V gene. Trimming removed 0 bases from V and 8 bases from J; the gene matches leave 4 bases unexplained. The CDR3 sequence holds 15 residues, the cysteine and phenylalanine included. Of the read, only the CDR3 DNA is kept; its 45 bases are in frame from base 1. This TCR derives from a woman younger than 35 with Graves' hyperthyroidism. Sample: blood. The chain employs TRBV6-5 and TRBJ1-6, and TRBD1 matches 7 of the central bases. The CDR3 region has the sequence CASSYSAGGHSPLHF. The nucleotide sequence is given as TGTGCCAGCAGTTACTCGGCAGGGGGTCATTCACCCCTCCACTTT.